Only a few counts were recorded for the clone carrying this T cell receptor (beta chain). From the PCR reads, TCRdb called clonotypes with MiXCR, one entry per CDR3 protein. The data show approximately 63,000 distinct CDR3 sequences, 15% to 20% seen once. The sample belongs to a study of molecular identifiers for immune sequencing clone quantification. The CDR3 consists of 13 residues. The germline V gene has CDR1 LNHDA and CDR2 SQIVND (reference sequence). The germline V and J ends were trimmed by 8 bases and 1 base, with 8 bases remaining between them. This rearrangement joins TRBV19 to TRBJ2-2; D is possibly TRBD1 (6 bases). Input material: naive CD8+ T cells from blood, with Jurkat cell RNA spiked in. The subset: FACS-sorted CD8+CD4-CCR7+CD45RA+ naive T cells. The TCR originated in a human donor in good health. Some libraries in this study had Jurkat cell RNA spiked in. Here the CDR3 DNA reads TGTGCCAGTTCGGACAGGAACACCGGGGAGCTGTTTTTT. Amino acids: CASSDRNTGELFF.